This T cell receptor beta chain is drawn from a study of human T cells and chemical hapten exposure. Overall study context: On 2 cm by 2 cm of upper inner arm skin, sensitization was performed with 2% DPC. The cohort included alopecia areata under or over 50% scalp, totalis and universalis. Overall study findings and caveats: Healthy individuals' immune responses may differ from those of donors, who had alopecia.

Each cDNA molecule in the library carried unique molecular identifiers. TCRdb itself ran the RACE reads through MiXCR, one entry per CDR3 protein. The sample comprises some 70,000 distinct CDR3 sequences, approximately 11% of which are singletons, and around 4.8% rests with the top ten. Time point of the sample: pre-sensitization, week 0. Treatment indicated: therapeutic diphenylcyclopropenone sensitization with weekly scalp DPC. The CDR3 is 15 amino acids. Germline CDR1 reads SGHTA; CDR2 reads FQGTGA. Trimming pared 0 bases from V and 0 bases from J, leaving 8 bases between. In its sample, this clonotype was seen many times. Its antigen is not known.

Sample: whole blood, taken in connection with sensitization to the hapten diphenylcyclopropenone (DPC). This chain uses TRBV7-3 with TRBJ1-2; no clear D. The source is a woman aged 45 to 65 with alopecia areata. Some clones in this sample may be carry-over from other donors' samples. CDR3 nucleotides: TGTGCCAGCAGCTTAACGGGCGGCTCTAACTATGGCTACACCTTC. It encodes CASSLTGGSNYGYTF.